What follows are 5 T cell receptor beta chains derived from one specimen sequenced in a study of blood T cells in healthy people across ages. The second PCR ran about 6 to 11 cycles with a sample-barcoded 5' primer and J-beta primers. TCRdb reanalysed the 5' RACE reads using MiXCR and keeps one entry per CDR3 protein. The sample consists of roughly 2 million distinct CDR3 sequences, roughly 49% of them appearing once. Sequencing was performed on blood. These receptors all stem from a woman in her forties in good health.

The sample holds one count of this clonotype. The gene calls are TRBV10-3 and TRBJ2-7, with D perhaps TRBD2 (6 bases). In germline, CDR1 is ENHRY, CDR2 SYGVKD. This CDR3 is 12 amino acids long. The V end lost 5 bases, the J end lost 9 bases, and 14 bases lay between the germline ends. The CDR3 loop is CAISLASSVQYF. The CDR3 DNA follows: TGTGCCATCAGTCTAGCGTCCTCCGTGCAGTACTTC.

The genes are TRBV6-2 or TRBV6-3 and TRBJ2-5; 9 nucleotides agree with TRBD2. Germline CDR1 MNHEY, CDR2 SVGEGT. The CDR3 loop spans 15 amino acids. V shed 5 bases, J shed 11 bases, and the junction held 15 bases outside the gene matches. The CDR3 spells CASSIGTSFDNEQYF. The CDR3 bases are TGTGCCAGCAGTATCGGGACTAGCTTCGACAATGAGCAGTACTTC.

The genes are TRBV18 and TRBJ1-4; D is ambiguous. This CDR3 has 14 residues. The germline V and J ends were trimmed by 4 bases and 5 bases, with 11 bases remaining between them. CDR1 KGHSH and CDR2 LQKENI come from the germline V gene. In nucleotides, the CDR3 is TGTGCCAGCTCACTAACAACAGCAAATGAAAAACTGTTTTTT. Its protein is CASSLTTANEKLFF.

The chain joins TRBV9 to TRBJ2-1; no firm D call. Germline values: CDR1 SGDLS, CDR2 YYNGEE. The ends were cut back, 4 bases at V and 3 bases at J, with 14 bases in the middle. There are 15 residues in the CDR3. CDR3 region: CASSPRSQSYNEQFF. The CDR3 DNA reads as TGTGCCAGCAGCCCCCGAAGTCAAAGCTACAATGAGCAGTTCTTC.

The J gene is TRBJ2-1, the V gene TRBV5-6; 8 nucleotides agree with TRBD2. The germline CDR1 and CDR2 sequences are SGHDT and YYEEEE. The J segment lost 8 bases and the V segment lost 0 bases, leaving 16 bases of the junction unmatched. This CDR3 has 18 amino acids. The DNA for the CDR3 is TGTGCCAGCAGCTTGGTGATCCAGCGGGGGCACGATAGGGATGAGCAGTTCTTC. Encoded protein: CASSLVIQRGHDRDEQFF. The full variable domain, in which reference TRBV5-6 and TRBJ2-1 provide the parts outside the CDR3, is DAGVTQSPTHLIKTRGQQVTLRCSPKSGHDTVSWYQQALGQGPQFIFQYYEEEERQRGNFPDRFSGHQFPNYSSELNVNALLLGDSALYLCASSLVIQRGHDRDEQFFGPGTRLTVL.